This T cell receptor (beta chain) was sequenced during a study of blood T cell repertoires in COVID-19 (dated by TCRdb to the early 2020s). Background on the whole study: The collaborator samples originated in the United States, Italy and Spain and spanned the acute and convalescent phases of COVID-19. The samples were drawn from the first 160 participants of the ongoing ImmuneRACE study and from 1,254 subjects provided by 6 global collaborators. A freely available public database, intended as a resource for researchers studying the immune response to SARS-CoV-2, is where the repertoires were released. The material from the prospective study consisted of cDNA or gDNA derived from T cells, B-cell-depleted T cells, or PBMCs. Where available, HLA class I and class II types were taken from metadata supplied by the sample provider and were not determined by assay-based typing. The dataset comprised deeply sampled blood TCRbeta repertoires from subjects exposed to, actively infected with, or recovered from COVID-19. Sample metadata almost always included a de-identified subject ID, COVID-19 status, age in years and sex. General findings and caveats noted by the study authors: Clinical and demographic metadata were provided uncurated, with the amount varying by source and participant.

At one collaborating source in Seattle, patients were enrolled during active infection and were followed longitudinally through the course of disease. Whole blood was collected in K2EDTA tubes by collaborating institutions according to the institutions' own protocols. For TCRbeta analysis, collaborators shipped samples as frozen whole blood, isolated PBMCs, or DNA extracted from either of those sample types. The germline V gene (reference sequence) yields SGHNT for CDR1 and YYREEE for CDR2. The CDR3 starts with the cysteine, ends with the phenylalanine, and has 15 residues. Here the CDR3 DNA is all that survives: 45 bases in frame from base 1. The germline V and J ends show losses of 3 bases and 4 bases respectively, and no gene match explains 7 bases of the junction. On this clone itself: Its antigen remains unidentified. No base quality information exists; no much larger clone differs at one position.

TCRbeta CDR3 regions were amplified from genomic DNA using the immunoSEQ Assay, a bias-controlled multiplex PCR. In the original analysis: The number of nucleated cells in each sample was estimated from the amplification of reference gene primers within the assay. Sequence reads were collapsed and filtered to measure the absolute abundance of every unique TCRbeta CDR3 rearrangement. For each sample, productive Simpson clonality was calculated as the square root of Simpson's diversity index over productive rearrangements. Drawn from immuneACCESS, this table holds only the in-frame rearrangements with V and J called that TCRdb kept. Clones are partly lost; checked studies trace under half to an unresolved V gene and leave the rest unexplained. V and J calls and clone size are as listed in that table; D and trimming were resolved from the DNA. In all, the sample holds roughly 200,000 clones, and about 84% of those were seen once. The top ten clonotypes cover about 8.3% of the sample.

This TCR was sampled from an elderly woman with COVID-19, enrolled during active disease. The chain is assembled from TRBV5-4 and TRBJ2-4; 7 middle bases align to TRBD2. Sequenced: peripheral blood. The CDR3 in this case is CASSSTGLEKNIQYF. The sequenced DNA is TGTGCCAGCAGCTCGACCGGACTAGAAAAAAACATTCAGTACTTC.